This T cell receptor (beta chain) was retrieved from a study of blood T cells in healthy people across ages. Each sample yielded at least 7 million isolated PBMCs. The length of the CDR3 is 15 residues. Germline loops: CDR1 DFQATT, CDR2 SNEGSKA (reference sequence). After removal of 5 bases from V and 7 bases from J, the junction contained 12 bases not matched to a gene. For the second PCR, which ran for about 7 to 11 cycles, a sample-barcoded 5' primer and a J-beta primer mix were used. Each CDR3 protein gets one entry after TCRdb re-called the 5' RACE reads with MiXCR. The table shows 1.5 million to 2 million distinct CDR3 sequences, with 28% occurring only once.

The receptor comes from a woman aged 25 to 39 in good health. The chain couples TRBV20-1 to TRBJ2-3; 10 bases align to TRBD2. The specimen was blood. CDR3 loop: CSAAPSGGPQNTQYF. In DNA form, the CDR3 reads TGCAGTGCTGCCCCTAGCGGGGGACCCCAAAATACGCAGTATTTT.